This T cell receptor (beta chain) was recovered during a study of T cell clonality in common variable immunodeficiency. This clone was seen many times. Sequencing ends 3 residues short of the CDR3 end; the germline J gene provides the rest. Only in-frame clones appear in the TCRdb table, and some are missing; sequencing was by immunoSEQ multiplex PCR. Observed in the sample are around 57,000 clones, none of them singletons. This CDR3 has 17 amino acids. Germline CDR1 DFQATT, CDR2 SNEGSKA (reference sequence). V lost 0 bases and J lost 2, with 17 bases in between. The sequence derives from a person between 18 and 75 years old in good health. The rearrangement links TRBV20-1 to TRBJ1-3, with D perhaps matching TRBD1 (5 bases). The sequenced material came from peripheral blood mononuclear cells. CDR3 amino acids: CSARDSGTGGTGNTIYF. Incomplete CDR3 DNA: TGCAGTGCTAGAGATTCAGGGACGGGGGGAACTGGAAACACC.